The 17 T cell receptor beta chains below come from one sample, sequenced in a study of regulatory T cells in long-lasting Graves disease. Time point indicated: newly diagnosed GD, antithyroid drugs for less than 3 months. The TCR library was made from RNA that had been extracted from PBMCs in TRIzol. Combining iRepertoire HTBI primers with Arm-PCR of CDR3 regions, the authors built TCR beta libraries. MiXCR, run by TCRdb on the multiplex PCR reads, gives a single entry per CDR3 protein. The sample yields a few hundred thousand distinct CDR3 sequences, 15% to 20% seen once. These sequences were also reported in another study, on T cells in Graves' hyperthyroidism and ophthalmopathy.

The sequencing used peripheral blood mononuclear cells (PBMCs), collected at new diagnosis, from a patient treated with antithyroid drugs. These receptors came from a man aged 35 to 55 with Graves disease.

This clonotype was detected many times. This chain uses TRBV28 with TRBJ1-6; TRBD1 might be the D (5 bases). The CDR3 totals 13 residues. V shed 3 bases and J shed 8 bases, with 8 bases lying between them. Germline loops: CDR1 MDHEN, CDR2 SYDVKM. CDR3 sequence reads: CASSFRGDSPLHF. Written as DNA, the CDR3 is TGTGCCAGCAGTTTTCGGGGGGATTCACCCCTCCACTTT. Together with reference TRBV28 and TRBJ1-6, the CDR3 gives the full variable domain: DVKVTQSSRYLVKRTGEKVFLECVQDMDHENMFWYRQDPGLGLRLIYFSYDVKMKEKGDIPEGYSVSREKKERFSLILESASTNQTSMYLCASSFRGDSPLHFGNGTRLTVT.

This clonotype was detected a few times. V usage is TRBV18 and J usage is TRBJ1-3; maybe TRBD1 (6 bases). Germline V gene data show CDR1 as KGHSH and CDR2 as LQKENI. This CDR3 comprises 16 residues. The V and J ends lost 3 bases and 1 base respectively, with 13 bases between them. CDR3 DNA sequence: TGTGCCAGCTCACCGATACAGGGCGATTCTGGAAACACCATATATTTT. Its translation: CASSPIQGDSGNTIYF.

J is TRBJ2-7 and V is TRBV5-1, with 12 bases lining up with TRBD2. The CDR3 runs 16 residues. The trim removed 3 bases at V and 2 bases at J, leaving 6 bases unmatched. CDR1 and CDR2 from the germline V gene are SGHRS and YFSETQ. CDR3 residues: CASSSSPSGGAYEQYF. Here the CDR3 DNA reads TGCGCCAGCAGCTCCTCACCTAGCGGGGGGGCCTACGAGCAGTACTTC.

V and J are TRBV7-2 and TRBJ2-4, with D unclear. V was pared by 5 bases and J by 7 bases, with 21 bases between. In germline, CDR1 is SGHTA, CDR2 FQGNSA. The CDR3 extends over 16 amino acids. CDR3 in amino acids: CASSLRPTAIGNIQYF. CDR3 in DNA: TGTGCCAGCAGCCTAAGGCCGACTGCGATCGGGAACATTCAGTACTTC.

With regard to this clonotype: A much more abundant neighbour one base away suggests this may be a read error. V usage is TRBV30 and J usage is TRBJ1-1, with no clear D. CDR1 is GTSNPN, CDR2 SVGIG, per germline (reference sequence). The CDR3 has 12 amino acids. The CDR3 is CAWTAMNAEAFF. The CDR3 nucleotides are TGTGCCTGGACAGCGATGAACGCTGAAGCTTTCTTT.

This sequence joins TRBV29-1 and TRBJ1-2; D not resolved. Germline values: CDR1 SQVTM, CDR2 ANQGSEA. Trimming removed 3 bases from V and 4 bases from J, with 9 bases in between. The CDR3 sequence is 12 residues long. CDR3 DNA sequence: TGCAGCGTTGATCCAGGTCTCTATGGCTACACCTTC. It translates to CSVDPGLYGYTF.

This clonotype has only a few counts. CDR3 residues: CASSSSQNTDTQYF. For the CDR3, the DNA is TGCGCCAGCAGCTCCAGCCAAAACACAGATACGCAGTATTTT. This chain connects TRBV5-1 to TRBJ2-3; D is ambiguous. This CDR3 is 14 amino acids long. Germline CDR1 SGHRS, CDR2 YFSETQ. Deletions cut 3 bases from V and 2 bases from J, with 10 bases between.

This clonotype was observed a few times. This chain uses TRBV3-2 with TRBJ2-2; the table gives TRBD1 as D, unverified against the DNA. TRBV3-2 is a known pseudogene. The CDR3 covers 19 residues. Written as DNA, the CDR3 is TGTGCCAGCAGCCAAGGGACCCCGGGACAGGGGAGGTATACCGGGGAGCTGTTTTTT. This gives the protein CASSQGTPGQGRYTGELFF.

This clonotype was detected many times. V gene TRBV28 combines with J gene TRBJ2-2; D may match TRBD1 or TRBD2 (7 bases each). In germline, CDR1 is MDHEN, CDR2 SYDVKM. Trimming cost V 7 bases and J 4 bases, with 19 bases left between them. There are 16 residues in the CDR3. Here the CDR3 reads CASTSGGGAGTGELFF. The CDR3 DNA follows: TGTGCCAGCACCTCAGGGGGAGGGGCGGGCACCGGGGAGCTGTTTTTT. Full variable domain (rest looked up from reference TRBV28 and TRBJ2-2): DVKVTQSSRYLVKRTGEKVFLECVQDMDHENMFWYRQDPGLGLRLIYFSYDVKMKEKGDIPEGYSVSREKKERFSLILESASTNQTSMYLCASTSGGGAGTGELFFGEGSRLTVL.

The CDR3 nucleotides are TGTGCCAGCAGTGTTGACAGCATCTTTTTGGATGAGCAGTTCTTC. This sequence encodes CASSVDSIFLDEQFF. The rearrangement links TRBV6-2 or TRBV6-3 to TRBJ2-1; perhaps TRBD1 as D (5 bases). The CDR3 runs to 15 residues. Germline loops: CDR1 MNHEY, CDR2 SVGEGT. With 5 bases removed from V and 8 bases from J, the gap between germline ends came to 19 bases.

This chain uses TRBV20-1 with TRBJ1-1, with D unresolved. The germline V gene has CDR1 DFQATT and CDR2 SNEGSKA (reference sequence). The V and J ends lost 6 bases and 4 bases respectively, with 15 bases between them. The CDR3 is 13 residues long. The CDR3 is CSAPEWMGTEAFF. The CDR3 DNA reads as TGCAGTGCCCCTGAGTGGATGGGCACTGAAGCTTTCTTT.

There are many counts of this clonotype. This chain joins TRBV4-2 and TRBJ2-1; 10 bases agree with TRBD1. Germline CDR1 reads LGHNA; CDR2 reads YNFKEQ. The junction had 1 base not matched to a gene; V was cut back by 0 bases and J by 2 bases. The CDR3 totals 16 residues. CDR3 region: CASSQDGTGAYNEQFF. CDR3 nucleotides: TGTGCCAGCAGCCAAGATGGGACAGGGGCCTACAATGAGCAGTTCTTC.

A few counts support this clonotype. This chain connects TRBV28 to TRBJ1-2, with D tentatively TRBD1 (5 bases). Germline CDR1 is MDHEN and CDR2 is SYDVKM. V was shortened by 3 bases and J by 0 bases, with 20 bases between the two germline ends. The CDR3 has 18 residues. The CDR3 loop reads CASSFPGRAKLPNYGYTF. The CDR3 DNA sequence: TGTGCCAGCAGTTTTCCCGGCAGGGCGAAACTACCTAACTATGGCTACACCTTC.

This clonotype was observed at least ten times. V and J are TRBV6-2 or TRBV6-3 and TRBJ2-1; D ambiguous. This CDR3 is built from 14 residues. Trimming took off 2 bases at V and 8 bases at J, with 13 bases between the two ends. Germline lookup yields CDR1 MNHEY and CDR2 SVGEGT. The CDR3 loop reads CASSYGLRQDEQFF. The CDR3 nucleotides read TGTGCCAGCAGTTACGGGCTGAGGCAGGATGAGCAGTTCTTC.

In this sample, this clonotype turned up many times. The V gene is TRBV5-1, the J gene TRBJ2-3, with 12 bases aligning to TRBD1. With 3 bases clipped from V and 4 bases from J, the junction kept 6 bases outside the gene matches. Germline assignment: CDR1 SGHRS and CDR2 YFSETQ. This CDR3 comprises 16 residues. In DNA, the CDR3 is TGCGCCAGCAGCTCCTCCGGGACAGGGGGCGCAGATACGCAGTATTTT. It specifies CASSSSGTGGADTQYF.

This clonotype was recorded only once. The V gene is TRBV19, the J gene TRBJ2-1; 11 bases align to TRBD2. There are 16 residues in the CDR3. Losses at the gene ends were 3 bases for V and 5 bases for J; bases not matched to a gene: 6. CDR1 and CDR2 from the germline V gene are LNHDA and SQIVND (reference sequence). For the CDR3, the DNA is TGTGCCAGTAGTATGTTAGCGGGGGGGCGGGACAATGAGCAGTTCTTC. This gives the protein CASSMLAGGRDNEQFF.

The chain employs TRBV20-1 and TRBJ1-5; D perhaps matches TRBD1 (6 bases). V was clipped by 3 bases and J by 4 bases, with 7 bases between them. Germline values: CDR1 DFQATT, CDR2 SNEGSKA (reference sequence). CDR3 length equals 12 residues. CDR3 protein: CSARDRNQPQHF. CDR3 DNA: TGCAGTGCTAGGGACAGAAATCAGCCCCAGCATTTT.